This T cell receptor beta chain was documented in a study of T cell repertoires in cytomegalovirus infection. TCRdb reprocessed the reads via MiXCR and lists one record per CDR3 protein. Of fewer than 200,000 distinct CDR3 sequences listed, approximately 20% are singletons. This clonotype was detected only a few times. The antigen is not known. The V and J ends lost 7 bases and 6 bases respectively, with 9 bases between them. Germline V gene lookup returns CDR1 MNHEY and CDR2 SVGEGT. The CDR3 is 11 residues long. Study-wide results and limits: Clonotype analysis showed dominance of the ex vivo response by HLA-C-restricted CMV-specific TCR beta clonotypes.

Sequencing input: PBMCs. The source is a human donor in good health (CMV status not recorded). Some clones in this sample may be carry-over from other donors' samples. V gene TRBV6-2 or TRBV6-3 combines with J gene TRBJ1-2; D ambiguous. The CDR3 DNA sequence: TGTGCCAGCACTTCGGGGAATGGCTACACCTTC. Amino acids: CASTSGNGYTF.